These 29 T cell receptor beta chains came from one sample sequenced in a study of T cell responses to AZD1222 COVID-19 vaccine. Sequencing was performed with immunoSEQ multiplex PCR; in TCRdb, only in-frame clones are kept and a portion is missing. The data show over 110,000 clones, 85% to 90% seen once. Material: peripheral blood, obtained 28 days after the second AZD1222 dose. These receptors came from an adult who received the AZD1222 COVID-19 vaccine.

The V gene is TRBV5-1, the J gene TRBJ2-6, with 8 bases aligning to TRBD1. This CDR3 spans 16 amino acids. Germline CDR1 reads SGHRS; CDR2 reads YFSETQ. V lost 8 bases to trimming and J lost 1 base; unmatched junction nucleotides: 8. CDR3 protein: CASSGQVSSGANVLTF. The DNA of the CDR3 is TGCGCCAGTTCGGGACAGGTATCTTCTGGGGCCAACGTCCTGACTTTC.

The sample holds one count of this clone. The chain is built from TRBV5-1 and TRBJ2-3, with TRBD2 identical over 15 bases. The junction had 11 bases not matched to a gene; V was cut back by 4 bases and J by 8 bases. The CDR3 contains 17 residues. CDR1 is SGHRS, CDR2 YFSETQ, per germline. CDR3 region: CASSPNSKGLAGGTQYF. In DNA, the CDR3 is TGCGCCAGCAGCCCTAATTCCAAGGGACTAGCGGGAGGTACGCAGTATTTT.

The rearrangement uses TRBV19 and TRBJ1-4; 12 bases are a match to TRBD1. The CDR3 extends over 15 amino acids. CDR1 and CDR2 (germline): LNHDA, SQIVND (reference sequence). Trimming cost V 4 bases and J 8 bases; bases outside gene matches: 5. DNA for the CDR3: TGTGCCAGTAGTACCCCGGGACAGGGGGCAGAAAAACTGTTTTTT. This gives the protein CASSTPGQGAEKLFF. Drawing the rest from reference TRBV19 and TRBJ1-4, the complete variable domain is DGGITQSPKYLFRKEGQNVTLSCEQNLNHDAMYWYRQDPGQGLRLIYYSQIVNDFQKGDIAEGYSVSREKKESFPLTVTSAQKNPTAFYLCASSTPGQGAEKLFFGSGTQLSVL.

The chain employs TRBV5-4 and TRBJ2-7, with 8 bases fitting TRBD1. The CDR3 sequence is 15 residues long. From germline, CDR1 is SGHNT and CDR2 YYREEE (reference sequence). The V gene end was trimmed by 0 bases and the J gene end by 0 bases; junction bases not matched to a gene: 2. CDR3 in amino acids: CASSLGQGSSYEQYF. The CDR3 coding sequence is TGTGCCAGCAGCTTGGGACAGGGGTCCTCCTACGAGCAGTACTTC.

The chain joins TRBV3-1 (or the pseudogene TRBV3-2) to TRBJ2-7, with 7 positions matching TRBD1. V was pared by 1 base and J by 2 bases, with 11 bases of the junction left unmatched. The CDR3 covers 17 residues. Germline CDR1 LGHDT, CDR2 YNNKEL (reference sequence). The CDR3 sequence: CASSQARWGTDTYEQYF. In DNA form, the CDR3 reads TGTGCCAGCAGCCAAGCTCGGTGGGGGACAGATACCTACGAGCAGTACTTC.

The rearrangement links TRBV10-2 to TRBJ1-5; D unresolved. CDR1 is WSHSY, CDR2 SAAADI, per germline. V lost 2 bases and J 7 bases, leaving 12 bases between the germline ends. There are 14 residues in the CDR3. In DNA form, the CDR3 reads TGCGCCAGCAGTGAGGGAGGTAGGGCACAGCCCCAGCATTTT. It specifies CASSEGGRAQPQHF.

The chain has TRBV5-5 and TRBJ1-2; TRBD1 agrees at 7 bases. The V segment lost 1 base and the J segment 4 bases; nucleotides outside the gene matches: 16. The CDR3 is made up of 18 amino acids. Germline values: CDR1 SGHKS, CDR2 YYEKEE (reference sequence). The CDR3 here is CASSLTGTAKGGSYGYTF. For the CDR3, the DNA is TGTGCCAGCAGCTTGACCGGGACAGCAAAAGGAGGGAGCTATGGCTACACCTTC.

The rearrangement joins TRBV7-8 to TRBJ1-5; a weak D match, TRBD1 (6 bases). V was shortened by 5 bases and J by 8 bases, with 16 bases between the two germline ends. The CDR3 is 14 residues long. The germline gives CDR1 SGHVS, CDR2 FQNEAQ. The CDR3, as DNA: TGTGCCAGCAGCCCCAGGGGAGGGCCGAAGCCCCAGCATTTT. Its translation is CASSPRGGPKPQHF.

CDR3 sequence reads: CSVAQGAYSPLHF. The CDR3 DNA reads as TGCAGCGTCGCACAGGGGGCTTATTCACCCCTCCACTTT. The rearrangement joins TRBV29-1 to TRBJ1-6; 9 bases map to TRBD1. This CDR3 contains 13 residues. The junction had 5 bases not matched to a gene; V was cut back by 6 bases and J by 8 bases. Germline CDR1 and CDR2: SQVTM and ANQGSEA.

The chain couples TRBV25-1 to TRBJ1-2, with 7 bases matching TRBD1. J gave up 5 bases and V 3 bases, and 9 bases lay outside the gene matches. Germline assignment: CDR1 MGHDK and CDR2 SYGVNS. This CDR3 has 15 residues. CDR3 in DNA: TGTGCCAGCAGTGATCCTGGGACAGCAACTTATGGCTACACCTTC. Translating it yields CASSDPGTATYGYTF.

The chain uses TRBV19 and TRBJ2-2; 11 bases are shared with TRBD1. The length of the CDR3 is 18 residues. The ends lost 9 bases at V and 6 bases at J; junction bases unmatched: 18. Germline V gene data show CDR1 as LNHDA and CDR2 as SQIVND (reference sequence). In DNA form, the CDR3 reads TGTGCCAGCTTCAGAGCTCAAGGGACAGGGGGTTACGCCGGGGAGCTGTTTTTT. Its translation: CASFRAQGTGGYAGELFF.

The chain carries TRBV4-3 and TRBJ1-2; D is ambiguous. Germline CDR1 LGHNA, CDR2 YSLEER. This CDR3 is 15 amino acids long. The germline V and J ends were trimmed by 0 bases and 2 bases, with 10 bases remaining between them. CDR3 in DNA: TGCGCCAGCAGCCAAGATCGAACAAGCAACTATGGCTACACCTTC. Translated, it gives CASSQDRTSNYGYTF.

V is TRBV21-1 and J is TRBJ1-6; whether TRBD1, the table's D call, matches the DNA was not checked. TRBV21-1 is a documented pseudogene. This CDR3 is built from 15 residues. This CDR3 reads CASNSDRGDNSPLHF. The CDR3, as DNA: TGTGCCAGCAACTCAGACAGGGGGGATAATTCACCCCTCCACTTT.

The CDR3 reads CASSSDTNTGELFF. The CDR3 DNA follows: TGCGCCAGCAGCTCCGACACGAACACCGGGGAGCTGTTTTTT. The rearrangement links TRBV5-1 to TRBJ2-2, with D hard to call. Trimming took off 3 bases at V and 0 bases at J, with 6 bases between the two ends. CDR3 size: 14 residues. Germline lookup yields CDR1 SGHRS and CDR2 YFSETQ.

The V gene is TRBV2, the J gene TRBJ2-7; 7 nucleotides align to TRBD2. CDR1 is SNHLY and CDR2 is FYNNEI in the germline V gene. CDR3 length: 14 residues. CDR3 protein: CASSEAVGAGPPFV. In DNA, the CDR3 is TGTGCCAGCAGTGAAGCGGTGGGAGCGGGACCACCTTTCGTC.

J is TRBJ2-1 and V is TRBV30; D not certain. Germline V gene data show CDR1 as GTSNPN and CDR2 as SVGIG (reference sequence). Trimming pared 2 bases from V and 10 bases from J, leaving 12 bases between. This CDR3 spans 12 amino acids. DNA of the CDR3: TGTGCCTGGAGTTCTAACCCTTCCGAGCAGTTCTTC. It encodes CAWSSNPSEQFF.

The rearrangement links TRBV3-1 (or the pseudogene TRBV3-2) to TRBJ1-1; D is perhaps TRBD1 (5 bases). This CDR3 spans 14 amino acids. V was clipped by 2 bases and J by 6 bases, with 13 bases between them. Germline CDR1 LGHDT, CDR2 YNNKEL (reference sequence). CDR3 nucleotides: TGTGCCAGCAGCCAATTAGGGTTAGGGGCTGAAGCTTTCTTT. Translated, it gives CASSQLGLGAEAFF.

This chain joins TRBV5-1 and TRBJ1-1; unclear D gene. V was shortened by 0 bases and J by 1 base, with 10 bases between the two germline ends. Germline assignment: CDR1 SGHRS and CDR2 YFSETQ. The CDR3 has 15 residues. The CDR3 region has the DNA TGCGCCAGCAGCTTGGCCGACGCTAAGAACACTGAAGCTTTCTTT. Protein product: CASSLADAKNTEAFF.

V is TRBV2 and J is TRBJ2-3; D unclear. Trimming removed 6 bases from V and 2 bases from J, with 15 bases in between. CDR3 length: 15 amino acids. Germline V gene sequence: CDR1 SNHLY, CDR2 FYNNEI. This CDR3 reads CASRRKGINTDTQYF. The CDR3, as DNA: TGTGCCAGCAGGCGAAAAGGGATAAACACAGATACGCAGTATTTT.

The chain recombines TRBV5-5 with TRBJ2-1; 9 bases map to TRBD2. Germline V gives CDR1 SGHKS, CDR2 YYEKEE (reference sequence). V gave up 1 base and J gave up 3 bases; unmatched junction bases: 2. This CDR3 is built from 15 residues. The CDR3 region is CASSLQLAGYNEQFF. CDR3 sequence (DNA): TGTGCCAGCAGCTTGCAACTAGCGGGCTACAATGAGCAGTTCTTC. The full variable domain, its missing parts supplied by reference TRBV5-5 and TRBJ2-1, is DAGVTQSPTHLIKTRGQQVTLRCSPISGHKSVSWYQQVLGQGPQFIFQYYEKEERGRGNFPDRFSARQFPNYSSELNVNALLLGDSALYLCASSLQLAGYNEQFFGPGTRLTVL.

The chain carries TRBV30 and TRBJ1-1, with D unclear. Germline lookup yields CDR1 GTSNPN and CDR2 SVGIG (reference sequence). V was trimmed by 3 bases and J by 1 base, leaving 15 bases between them. The CDR3 length is 15 residues. The CDR3 here is CAWSLGWGSNTEAFF. CDR3 sequence (DNA): TGTGCCTGGAGCTTAGGATGGGGTTCGAACACTGAAGCTTTCTTT.

Notes on this clone: An end of the junction differs from the germline gene, which may be a read error. The V and J genes are TRBV29-1 and TRBJ2-1, with TRBD2 matching 12 bases. Per germline, CDR1 SQVTM and CDR2 ANQGSEA. This CDR3 is 12 amino acids long. DNA of the CDR3: TGCAGCGCTGAAACTAGCGGGAGGGAGCAGTTCTTC. Translated: CSAETSGREQFF.

The rearrangement uses TRBV11-3 and TRBJ2-3; D might be TRBD2 (5 bases). The CDR3 covers 13 residues. Trimming removed 5 bases from V and 3 bases from J, with 9 bases in between. Per the germline V gene, CDR1 is SGHNT and CDR2 is YENEEA. CDR3 in amino acids: CASSPGMTDTQYF. The CDR3 coding sequence is TGTGCCAGCAGCCCCGGGATGACAGATACGCAGTATTTT.

Here the CDR3 DNA reads TGTGCCAGCAGCTTAATAGGCACCCTCGGGAGGAATGAGCAGTTCTTC. Its protein product is CASSLIGTLGRNEQFF. The chain is built from TRBV11-2 and TRBJ2-1; TRBD2 matches 7 bases. This CDR3 is 16 amino acids long. V dropped 2 bases and J dropped 7; count of bases not matched to a gene: 11. Germline-derived CDR1 and CDR2 are SGHAT and FQNNGV.

The V and J genes are TRBV6-5 and TRBJ2-5, with 10 bases lining up with TRBD2. Germline CDR1 reads MNHEY; CDR2 reads SVGAGI. Germline trimming cut 4 bases from V and 4 bases from J; bases unmatched to any gene: 6. CDR3 size: 15 residues. CDR3 nucleotides: TGTGCCAGCAGTTCAAATAGCGGGGGGTCAGAGACCCAGTACTTC. Translation gives CASSSNSGGSETQYF.

V gene TRBV5-4 combines with J gene TRBJ1-2, with 8 bases lining up with TRBD1. Per germline, CDR1 SGHNT and CDR2 YYREEE (reference sequence). Losses at the gene ends were 2 bases for V and 6 bases for J; bases not matched to a gene: 9. The CDR3 consists of 15 residues. The chain's CDR3 is CASSFPGQGKDGYTF. The CDR3 DNA is TGTGCCAGCAGCTTCCCCGGACAGGGCAAGGATGGCTACACCTTC. Filled out from reference TRBV5-4 and TRBJ1-2, the complete variable domain reads ETGVTQSPTHLIKTRGQQVTLRCSSQSGHNTVSWYQQALGQGPQFIFQYYREEENGRGNFPPRFSGLQFPNYSSELNVNALELDDSALYLCASSFPGQGKDGYTFGSGTRLTVV.

The V and J genes are TRBV28 and TRBJ2-5, with a possible D match to TRBD2 (5 bases). Germline V gene data show CDR1 as MDHEN and CDR2 as SYDVKM. The CDR3 is made up of 16 amino acids. Between the trimmed V and J ends, which lost 2 bases and 7 bases, there was a span of 20 bases. For the CDR3, the DNA is TGTGCCAGCAGTTTAGGCAGATCGGGGTCTGAAGGGACCCAGTACTTC. This codes for CASSLGRSGSEGTQYF.

This sequence joins TRBV28 and TRBJ2-7; 9 nucleotides line up with TRBD2. J lost 2 bases, V lost 5 bases, and 4 bases had no gene match. This CDR3 spans 14 amino acids. Germline V lookup: CDR1 MDHEN, CDR2 SYDVKM. CDR3 sequence reads: CASSTLAGPYEQYF. The CDR3 coding sequence is TGTGCCAGCAGTACCCTAGCGGGACCCTACGAGCAGTACTTC.

This clone has just one count. This CDR3 is CAWSGPTGLYEQYV. The CDR3 DNA follows: TGTGCCTGGAGTGGACCGACAGGTTTGTACGAGCAGTACGTC. The chain employs TRBV30 and TRBJ2-7, with a possible D match to TRBD1 (6 bases). Germline V gene sequence: CDR1 GTSNPN, CDR2 SVGIG (reference sequence). CDR3 length: 14 amino acids. V lost 1 base, J lost 4 bases, and 14 bases lay in between.